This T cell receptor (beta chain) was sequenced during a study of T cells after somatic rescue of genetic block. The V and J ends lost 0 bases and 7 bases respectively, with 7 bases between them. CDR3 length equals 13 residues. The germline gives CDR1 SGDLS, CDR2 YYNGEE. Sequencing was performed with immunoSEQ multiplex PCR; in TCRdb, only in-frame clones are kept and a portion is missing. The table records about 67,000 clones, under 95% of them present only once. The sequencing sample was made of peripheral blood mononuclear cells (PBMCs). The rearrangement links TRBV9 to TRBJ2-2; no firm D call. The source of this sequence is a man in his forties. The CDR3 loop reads CASSVALDGELFF. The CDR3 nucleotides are TGTGCCAGCAGCGTAGCTTTGGACGGGGAGCTGTTTTTT.